The 27 T cell receptor beta chains below come from one sample, sequenced in a study of cytomegalovirus exposure and HLA in healthy donors. 13 Jbeta primers and 60 Vbeta primers were used for the PCR. Generated by immunoSEQ multiplex PCR, the TCRdb table keeps only in-frame clones and is missing some. The repertoire holds about 200,000 clones, around 77% seen once, with about 2.7% in the top ten. Sequencing used PBMCs. Every receptor here comes from a woman aged 25 to 39 in good health and CMV-seronegative.

This clone turned up a few times. This chain links TRBV4-1 with TRBJ2-7, with TRBD2 matching over 7 bases. Germline V lookup: CDR1 MGHRA, CDR2 YSYEKL. The junction had 16 bases not matched to a gene; V was cut back by 2 bases and J by 6 bases. This CDR3 comprises 17 residues. In DNA, the CDR3 is TGCGCCAGCAGCCAAACTTCTACCGGGACTACGCGGGGCGAGCAGTACTTC. Protein sequence: CASSQTSTGTTRGEQYF.

The chain couples TRBV18 to TRBJ2-6; a possible D gene is TRBD1 (6 bases). The germline V and J ends were trimmed by 3 bases and 1 base, with 13 bases remaining between them. The CDR3 runs to 17 residues. CDR1 and CDR2 (germline): KGHSH, LQKENI. The CDR3 reads CASSPRAGASGANVLTF. The CDR3 DNA reads TGTGCCAGCTCACCCCGCGCAGGGGCTTCTGGGGCCAACGTCCTGACTTTC.

The chain joins TRBV28 to TRBJ2-5, with TRBD2 as a possible D gene (6 bases). The CDR3 totals 15 residues. Trimming took 3 bases from V and 5 from J, leaving 16 bases between them. Germline CDR1 and CDR2: MDHEN and SYDVKM. This chain's CDR3 is CASSFQAGSFETQYF. Here the CDR3 DNA reads TGTGCCAGCAGTTTTCAGGCCGGGAGTTTTGAGACCCAGTACTTC.

In its sample, this clone was seen once. Compared with germline, one end of the junction differs, possibly owing to a read error. CDR3: CASSLRQASGELFF. Here the CDR3 DNA reads TGTGCTAGCAGCCTCCGACAGGCTTCCGGGGAGCTGTTTTTT. The chain combines TRBV7-7 with TRBJ2-2, with a weak D call TRBD1 (6 bases). Per germline, CDR1 SSHAT and CDR2 FNYEAQ (reference sequence). The CDR3 runs 14 residues.

The genes are TRBV4-2 and TRBJ2-7; D possibly corresponds to TRBD1 (5 bases). The CDR3 runs 14 residues. Germline V gives CDR1 LGHNA, CDR2 YNFKEQ. V lost 1 base to trimming and J lost 5 bases, with 12 bases between them. The CDR3 sequence: CASSQGSGLDEQYF. The CDR3 DNA is TGTGCCAGCAGCCAAGGGTCAGGGTTGGACGAGCAGTACTTC.

The chain carries TRBV7-3 and TRBJ2-5; 10 bases match TRBD2. The CDR3 contains 15 residues. Germline CDR1 SGHTA, CDR2 FQGTGA. J was trimmed by 2 bases and V by 2 bases; bases with no gene match: 2. The CDR3 reads CASSLASGGQETQYF. CDR3 coding DNA: TGTGCCAGCAGCTTAGCTAGCGGGGGACAAGAGACCCAGTACTTC.

This sequence joins TRBV25-1 and TRBJ1-1; D gene unclear. Germline V gives CDR1 MGHDK, CDR2 SYGVNS. Between the trimmed V and J ends, which lost 4 bases and 5 bases, there was a span of 11 bases. The CDR3 runs 13 residues. The CDR3: CASSVGRVTEAFF. The CDR3 DNA reads TGTGCCAGCAGTGTGGGGAGGGTGACTGAAGCTTTCTTT.

V is TRBV6-4 and J is TRBJ2-7, with 12 bases aligning to TRBD2. The CDR3 has 17 amino acids. V shed 5 bases and J 0 bases; nucleotides not matched to a gene: 8. CDR1 MRHNA and CDR2 SNTAGT come from the germline V gene. CDR3 region: CASSPTSGRQGSYEQYF. DNA of the CDR3: TGTGCCAGCAGTCCGACTAGCGGGAGACAGGGCTCCTACGAGCAGTACTTC.

This chain links TRBV5-4 with TRBJ2-7, with TRBD1 as a possible D gene (6 bases). This CDR3 is 14 amino acids long. The ends were cut back, 10 bases at V and 2 bases at J, with 19 bases in the middle. Germline V CDR1 and CDR2: SGHNT, YYREEE (reference sequence). CDR3 loop: CAFSRRTVTYEQYF. CDR3 bases: TGTGCCTTTTCACGTCGGACAGTGACCTACGAGCAGTACTTC.

The V call is TRBV6-5, the J call TRBJ1-2; TRBD1 agrees at 9 bases. CDR1 and CDR2 from the germline V gene are MNHEY and SVGAGI. V was pared by 5 bases and J by 13 bases, with 8 bases of the junction left unmatched. The CDR3 spans 12 residues. The chain's CDR3 is CASSLPGTGFTF. As DNA, the CDR3 is TGTGCCAGCAGTCTTCCCGGGACAGGGTTCACCTTC.

This clone was seen only a few times. This rearrangement joins TRBV6-6 to TRBJ1-6; D is undetermined. CDR1 is MNHNY and CDR2 is SVGAGI in the germline V gene (reference sequence). The V gene lost 7 bases and the J gene lost 8 bases, with 15 bases spanning the gap. The CDR3 sequence is 14 residues long. DNA of the CDR3: TGTGCCAGCACCCCCGTGTGGGAGGATTCACCCCTCCACTTT. Protein: CASTPVWEDSPLHF.

This chain uses TRBV4-1 with TRBJ2-5, with D perhaps matching TRBD1 (5 bases). The CDR3 has 15 amino acids. CDR1 and CDR2 (germline): MGHRA, YSYEKL. Trimming cost V 0 bases and J 0 bases, with 8 bases left between them. CDR3 region: CASSQEQEYQETQYF. CDR3 nucleotides: TGCGCCAGCAGCCAAGAACAGGAGTACCAAGAGACCCAGTACTTC.

A remark on this clone: Compared with germline, one end of the junction differs, possibly owing to a read error. The genes are TRBV7-7 and TRBJ2-3; D call uncertain. The germline V gene encodes CDR1 SSHAT and CDR2 FNYEAQ (reference sequence). The CDR3 totals 14 residues. CDR3 DNA sequence: TGTGCTAGCAGCCCGACAACCTACACAGATACGCAGTATTTT. The encoded protein is CASSPTTYTDTQYF.

This chain uses TRBV2 with TRBJ1-3, with 7 nucleotides matching TRBD1. Germline CDR1 reads SNHLY; CDR2 reads FYNNEI. The trim removed 4 bases at V and 4 bases at J, leaving 4 bases unmatched. This CDR3 has 14 residues. The CDR3 here is CASSGQGGGNTIYF. As DNA, the CDR3 is TGTGCCAGCAGTGGACAGGGAGGCGGAAACACCATATATTTT.

The chain combines TRBV30 with TRBJ1-2; no clear D gene. This CDR3 contains 13 residues. V dropped 7 bases and J dropped 4 bases, with 16 bases sitting between them. Germline V lookup: CDR1 GTSNPN, CDR2 SVGIG (reference sequence). CDR3 nucleotide sequence: TGTGCCTCCAGCCTCGGGGAGGGCTATGGCTACACCTTC. Translated, it gives CASSLGEGYGYTF.

V is TRBV7-6 and J is TRBJ2-5; TRBD2 agrees at 14 bases. The CDR3 is 18 amino acids. CDR1 and CDR2 from the germline V gene are SGHVS and FNYEAQ. The V and J ends lost 4 bases and 5 bases, in that order; junction bases with no gene match: 12. The CDR3 DNA follows: TGTGCCAGCAGCTCAATTAGGGGACTAGCGGGAGCAGGGGAGACCCAGTACTTC. Translation gives CASSSIRGLAGAGETQYF.

V usage is TRBV7-9 and J usage is TRBJ2-1, with TRBD2 as a possible D gene (5 bases). The ends were cut back, 2 bases at V and 5 bases at J, with 13 bases in the middle. The length of the CDR3 is 15 residues. Germline CDR1 SEHNR, CDR2 FQNEAQ (reference sequence). The CDR3 region is CASSLLAQTNNEQFF. CDR3 DNA sequence: TGTGCCAGCAGCTTACTAGCACAGACTAACAATGAGCAGTTCTTC.

The V and J genes are TRBV5-6 and TRBJ2-4, with D possibly matching TRBD1 (5 bases). The germline V gene encodes CDR1 SGHDT and CDR2 YYEEEE. The CDR3 runs 16 residues. With 4 bases removed from V and 1 base from J, the gap between germline ends came to 15 bases. The CDR3 protein is CASSPGKLTAKNIQYF. The CDR3 DNA reads TGTGCCAGCAGCCCAGGGAAGTTGACGGCCAAAAACATTCAGTACTTC.

V is TRBV12-5 and J is TRBJ2-1; tentatively, D is TRBD2 (6 bases). With 0 bases removed from V and 9 bases from J, the gap between germline ends came to 21 bases. Looked up from germline, CDR1 is LGHNT and CDR2 is FRNRAP. This CDR3 is 17 amino acids long. Here the CDR3 DNA reads TGTGCTAGTGGTTTGGTAATCCGGGCTAGCGAAGGATTTGAGCAGTTCTTC. It codes for CASGLVIRASEGFEQFF.

This rearrangement joins TRBV29-1 to TRBJ1-1; TRBD1 agrees at 9 bases. The V and J ends lost 6 bases and 5 bases, in that order; junction bases with no gene match: 4. CDR1 and CDR2 from the germline V gene are SQVTM and ANQGSEA. The CDR3 covers 12 residues. CDR3 region: CSVSTGGTEAFF. The CDR3 DNA sequence: TGCAGCGTATCGACAGGGGGTACTGAAGCTTTCTTT.

The chain carries TRBV5-4 and TRBJ1-2, with D possibly being TRBD1 (5 bases). V was trimmed by 6 bases and J by 4 bases, leaving 16 bases between them. Looked up from germline, CDR1 is SGHNT and CDR2 is YYREEE (reference sequence). The CDR3 runs 14 residues. This CDR3 reads CASTRVGVSYGYTF. The CDR3 DNA reads as TGTGCCAGCACCAGGGTTGGGGTTAGCTATGGCTACACCTTC.

The V and J genes are TRBV4-2 and TRBJ2-1; TRBD1 agrees at 9 bases. The CDR3 totals 15 residues. V lost 4 bases, J lost 8 bases, and 9 bases stayed unmatched. Germline CDR1 and CDR2: LGHNA and YNFKEQ. The DNA for the CDR3 is TGTGCCAGCAGCCTCCGGGACAGGGATACACATGAGCAGTTCTTC. This encodes CASSLRDRDTHEQFF.

This clone occurred a few times. The chain uses TRBV15 and TRBJ1-3, with D hard to call. The CDR3 is 16 residues long. The ends were cut back, 5 bases at V and 2 bases at J, with 16 bases in the middle. CDR1 and CDR2 (germline): LNHNV, YYDKDF (reference sequence). For the CDR3, the DNA is TGTGCCACCAGCCCGGGCGGGATCCTCCCTGGAAACACCATATATTTT. This encodes CATSPGGILPGNTIYF.

CDR3 residues: CASRSGGTYNEQFF. Written as DNA, the CDR3 is TGTGCCAGCAGGTCAGGGGGAACCTACAATGAGCAGTTCTTC. The chain has TRBV27 and TRBJ2-1, with 7 nucleotides matching TRBD1. Germline values: CDR1 MNHEY, CDR2 SMNVEV (reference sequence). V shed 6 bases and J 2 bases; nucleotides not matched to a gene: 4. The CDR3 runs to 14 residues.

The V and J genes are TRBV18 and TRBJ1-6; no firm D call. V lost 2 bases to trimming and J lost 6 bases, with 14 bases between them. The CDR3 consists of 16 residues. Germline V CDR1 and CDR2: KGHSH, LQKENI. The chain's CDR3 is CASSPTSSRSNSPLHF. The DNA for the CDR3 is TGTGCCAGCTCACCAACGTCGTCCAGATCTAATTCACCCCTCCACTTT.

The chain uses TRBV28 and TRBJ1-1; tentatively, D is TRBD1 (5 bases). CDR1 is MDHEN, CDR2 SYDVKM, per germline. Deletions cut 3 bases from V and 1 base from J, with 15 bases between. The CDR3 spans 16 residues. The CDR3: CASSFVRSGGNTEAFF. In nucleotides, the CDR3 is TGTGCCAGCAGTTTTGTCAGAAGCGGGGGGAACACTGAAGCTTTCTTT.

This rearrangement joins TRBV9 to TRBJ1-3; D might be TRBD1 (5 bases). The CDR3 runs to 16 residues. The V end lost 4 bases, the J end lost 4 bases, and 18 bases lay between the germline ends. CDR1 and CDR2 (germline): SGDLS, YYNGEE. In nucleotides, the CDR3 is TGTGCCAGCAGCCTCGACGGGGGGGTTGCAGGAAACACCATATATTTT. The encoded protein is CASSLDGGVAGNTIYF.